The entry that follows covers one TCR beta chain sequence. This sample was taken from a study of technical replicates of blood from several donors. Generated by immunoSEQ multiplex PCR, the TCRdb table keeps only in-frame clones and is missing some. This sample has roughly 70,000 clones, with about 97% found just once. The clonotype comes from a human donor in good health. The sample taken for sequencing was T cells isolated from PBMCs.

CDR3 nucleotide sequence: TGTGCCAGCACTAATTCCCTGAATCAGCCCCAGCATTTT. It translates to CASTNSLNQPQHF. V and J are TRBV6-5 and TRBJ1-5; D unclear. The CDR3 runs 13 residues. Germline values: CDR1 MNHEY, CDR2 SVGAGI. V was shortened by 7 bases and J by 4 bases, with 11 bases between the two germline ends.